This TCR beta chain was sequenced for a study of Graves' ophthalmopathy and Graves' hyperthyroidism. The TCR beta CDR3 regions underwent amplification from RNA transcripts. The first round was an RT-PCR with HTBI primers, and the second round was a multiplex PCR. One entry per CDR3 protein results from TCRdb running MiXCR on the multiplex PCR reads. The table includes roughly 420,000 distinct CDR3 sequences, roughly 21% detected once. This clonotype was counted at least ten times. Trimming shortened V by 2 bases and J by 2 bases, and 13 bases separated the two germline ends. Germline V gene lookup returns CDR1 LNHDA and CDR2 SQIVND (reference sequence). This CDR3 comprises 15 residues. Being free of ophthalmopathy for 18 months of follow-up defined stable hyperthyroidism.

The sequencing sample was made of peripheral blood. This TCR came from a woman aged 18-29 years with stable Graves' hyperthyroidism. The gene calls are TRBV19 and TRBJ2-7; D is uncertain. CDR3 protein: CASSIPFASTYEQYF. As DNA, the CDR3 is TGTGCCAGTAGTATACCCTTCGCCAGTACCTACGAGCAGTACTTC.